This T cell receptor (beta chain) was obtained from a study of T cells in Graves' hyperthyroidism and ophthalmopathy. Germline CDR1 is SEHNR and CDR2 is FQNEAQ (reference sequence). CDR3 length equals 14 residues. Deletions cut 5 bases from V and 0 bases from J, with 11 bases between. As regards this clonotype: The antigen remains unidentified.

TCR beta CDR3 region amplification was performed from RNA transcripts. The HTBI primer set served for first-round RT-PCR of the TCR CDR3. TCRdb redid the calling of the multiplex PCR reads with MiXCR, one entry per CDR3 protein. The repertoire includes over 500,000 distinct CDR3 sequences, 40% to 55% of them detected once, and around 44% sits in the top ten. A patient was excluded if there was uncontrolled infection, other autoimmune disease, pregnancy or lactation. Study-wide results and limits: Most thyroid clonotypes that were expanded above 0.001 also turned up in blood. Model-based prediction identified ophthalmopathy a median about 6.8 months prior to its onset. In simple terms, a model built on 13 V-J features told ophthalmopathy apart from stable hyperthyroidism.

The sequence derives from an adult woman with Graves' disease, either hyperthyroidism or ophthalmopathy (not recorded which). Sequences were obtained from peripheral blood or thyroid tissue (not recorded which). The rearrangement joins TRBV7-9 to TRBJ2-7; D is unresolved. CDR3 nucleotides: TGTGCCAGCAGCGAATCTATGAACTCCTACGAGCAGTACTTC. It codes for CASSESMNSYEQYF.